Below, 25 T cell receptor beta chains from the same sample are listed, as sequenced in a study of T cell responses to AZD1222 COVID-19 vaccine. TCRdb's copy holds only in-frame clones and misses some; the assay was immunoSEQ multiplex PCR. The repertoire consists of roughly 130,000 clones, with just over 90% occurring once and the leading ten covering about 2.1%. The sequencing here drew on peripheral blood, taken on day 0 of AZD1222 vaccination. The receptors here all came from an adult in good health.

V and J are TRBV7-9 and TRBJ1-3; maybe TRBD1 (5 bases). This CDR3 is built from 14 residues. Germline V gene data show CDR1 as SEHNR and CDR2 as FQNEAQ (reference sequence). Between the trimmed V and J ends, which lost 2 bases and 8 bases, there was a span of 13 bases. The CDR3 DNA is TGTGCCAGCAGCTTATCCTCGGGGCTAGACACCATATATTTT. Translating it yields CASSLSSGLDTIYF.

The chain employs TRBV5-4 and TRBJ1-4; the D is unclear. Germline V gene data show CDR1 as SGHNT and CDR2 as YYREEE (reference sequence). Trimming pared 0 bases from V and 8 bases from J, leaving 11 bases between. CDR3 length: 14 residues. The CDR3 DNA is TGTGCCAGCAGCTTGGGTCAGGATAGGGAAAAACTGTTTTTT. Amino acid sequence: CASSLGQDREKLFF.

The chain couples TRBV14 to TRBJ2-3; D is unclear. Germline lookup yields CDR1 SGHDN and CDR2 FVKESK. V was trimmed by 0 bases and J by 8 bases, leaving 12 bases between them. The CDR3 sequence is 14 residues long. The CDR3 sequence is CASSQDRSWSTQYF. The CDR3 DNA sequence: TGTGCCAGCAGCCAAGATCGGAGTTGGAGTACGCAGTATTTT.

This clone was seen just once. The CDR3 is CASSLIRQETQYF. The CDR3 DNA follows: TGTGCCAGCAGTCTGATCCGCCAAGAGACCCAGTACTTC. The chain carries TRBV6-2 or TRBV6-3 and TRBJ2-5; D not certain. Trimming removed 5 bases from V and 1 base from J, with 8 bases in between. From germline, CDR1 is MNHEY and CDR2 SVGEGT. The CDR3 loop spans 13 amino acids.

The J gene is TRBJ1-5, the V gene TRBV11-2; D possibly corresponds to TRBD1 (5 bases). Between the trimmed V and J ends, which lost 7 bases and 1 base, there was a span of 8 bases. The CDR3 has 13 residues. Germline V gene data show CDR1 as SGHAT and CDR2 as FQNNGV. In DNA, the CDR3 is TGTGCCAGCACCAGGGACAGCAATCAGCCCCAGCATTTT. This gives the protein CASTRDSNQPQHF.

This clone has a single count. The chain is built from TRBV29-1 and TRBJ2-1; possible D gene TRBD1, 5 bases. Trimming left V 0 bases short and J 5 bases short, with 11 bases between. Looked up from germline, CDR1 is SQVTM and CDR2 is ANQGSEA. The CDR3 runs to 14 residues. The CDR3 here is CSVEDTGRNNEQFF. In DNA form, the CDR3 reads TGCAGCGTTGAAGATACAGGCCGCAACAATGAGCAGTTCTTC.

The chain employs TRBV4-1 and TRBJ1-2, with TRBD1 matching over 7 bases. The CDR3 is made up of 16 amino acids. The trim removed 2 bases at V and 5 bases at J, leaving 11 bases unmatched. The germline V gene encodes CDR1 MGHRA and CDR2 YSYEKL. CDR3 DNA sequence: TGCGCCAGCAGCCAATTGGACAGGCGCCTCGGGTATGGCTACACCTTC. Protein sequence: CASSQLDRRLGYGYTF.

V usage is TRBV10-3 and J usage is TRBJ2-3; D is perhaps TRBD2 (6 bases). This CDR3 has 17 residues. The germline CDR1 and CDR2 sequences are ENHRY and SYGVKD. V lost 4 bases and J 0 bases, leaving 17 bases between the germline ends. The CDR3 here is CAISASSGRGSTDTQYF. For the CDR3, the DNA is TGTGCCATCAGTGCTTCTTCGGGGCGGGGAAGCACAGATACGCAGTATTTT.

This rearrangement joins TRBV27 to TRBJ2-7; a possible D gene is TRBD1 (5 bases). CDR1 is MNHEY, CDR2 SMNVEV, per germline (reference sequence). The CDR3 is 12 amino acids. V was pared by 2 bases and J by 3 bases, with 5 bases between. The CDR3 DNA reads TGTGCCAGCAGTTTAACAGGCTACGAGCAGTACTTC. Its translation is CASSLTGYEQYF.

The chain employs TRBV7-2 and TRBJ1-1; a weak D match, TRBD1 (6 bases). The V end was cut by 2 bases, the J end by 8 bases, with 18 bases between. The CDR3 is made up of 15 amino acids. Germline V CDR1 and CDR2: SGHTA, FQGNSA. This CDR3 is CASSLFILPGHEAFF. In DNA, the CDR3 is TGTGCCAGCAGCTTATTCATTTTACCGGGACACGAAGCTTTCTTT.

The chain is built from TRBV5-4 and TRBJ1-2; D perhaps matches TRBD1 (5 bases). There are 15 residues in the CDR3. CDR1 is SGHNT, CDR2 YYREEE, per germline (reference sequence). Between the trimmed V and J ends, which lost 4 bases and 9 bases, there was a span of 22 bases. The CDR3 sequence is CASSPGGSRSRSYTF. The CDR3 DNA follows: TGTGCCAGCAGCCCCGGGGGGTCTCGGTCGAGGAGCTACACCTTC. The full variable domain, rest sourced from reference TRBV5-4 and TRBJ1-2, is ETGVTQSPTHLIKTRGQQVTLRCSSQSGHNTVSWYQQALGQGPQFIFQYYREEENGRGNFPPRFSGLQFPNYSSELNVNALELDDSALYLCASSPGGSRSRSYTFGSGTRLTVV.

The chain has TRBV4-3 and TRBJ2-2, with TRBD1 matching over 9 bases. CDR1 and CDR2 (germline): LGHNA, YSLEER. Trimming at V came to 0 bases and at J to 3 bases, leaving 5 bases not matched to a gene. The CDR3 has 17 residues. The CDR3 region has the DNA TGCGCCAGCAGCCAAGATGAGACAGGGGGTTACACCGGGGAGCTGTTTTTT. Its translation: CASSQDETGGYTGELFF.

The chain couples TRBV5-1 to TRBJ2-1; TRBD2 matches 7 bases. Trimming took 5 bases from V and 0 from J; bases not matched to a gene: 2. The CDR3 runs 14 residues. Germline values: CDR1 SGHRS, CDR2 YFSETQ. Here the CDR3 reads CASRSSGSYNEQFF. In nucleotides, the CDR3 is TGCGCCAGCAGGTCTAGCGGCTCCTACAATGAGCAGTTCTTC.

The chain is built from TRBV27 and TRBJ2-1; D gene uncertain. The CDR3 runs 11 residues. Deletions cut 4 bases from V and 4 bases from J, with 2 bases between. Germline lookup yields CDR1 MNHEY and CDR2 SMNVEV (reference sequence). The CDR3 loop reads CASSWYNEQFF. CDR3 coding DNA: TGTGCCAGCAGTTGGTACAATGAGCAGTTCTTC.

The chain employs TRBV2 and TRBJ2-7; 8 nucleotides align to TRBD1. The ends lost 7 bases at V and 5 bases at J; junction bases unmatched: 7. This CDR3 spans 13 amino acids. Germline-derived CDR1 and CDR2 are SNHLY and FYNNEI. The CDR3 DNA reads TGTGCCAGCATAGGACAGGGAGTCGACGAGCAGTACTTC. It specifies CASIGQGVDEQYF.

The rearrangement links TRBV18 to TRBJ2-6; 10 positions agree with TRBD2. The CDR3 is 19 residues long. CDR1 KGHSH and CDR2 LQKENI come from the germline V gene. J was trimmed by 4 bases and V by 3 bases; bases with no gene match: 12. CDR3 nucleotides: TGTGCCAGCTCACCGAGAAGCGGGGGGGCCGTCTCGGGGGCCAACGTCCTGACTTTC. Translation: CASSPRSGGAVSGANVLTF.

The chain has TRBV7-9 and TRBJ1-6; no definite D call. V lost 0 bases, J lost 11 bases, and 20 bases lay in between. This CDR3 comprises 17 residues. CDR1 SEHNR and CDR2 FQNEAQ come from the germline V gene (reference sequence). CDR3 DNA sequence: TGTGCCAGCAGCTTAGCGGTTACAGACGATCGTGTTCCACCCCTCCACTTT. Its protein product is CASSLAVTDDRVPPLHF.

V gene TRBV6-5 combines with J gene TRBJ1-5, with TRBD1 matching 7 bases. Trimming at V came to 10 bases and at J to 7 bases, leaving 16 bases not matched to a gene. This CDR3 is built from 15 residues. Germline CDR1 reads MNHEY; CDR2 reads SVGAGI. CDR3 protein: CATGPPLDREQPQHF. CDR3 nucleotides: TGTGCCACCGGACCCCCATTAGACAGGGAACAGCCCCAGCATTTT.

V is TRBV29-1 and J is TRBJ2-7; D is possibly TRBD2 (6 bases). There are 15 residues in the CDR3. The V gene's germline CDR1 is SQVTM and CDR2 ANQGSEA. Trimming removed 4 bases from V and 6 bases from J, with 22 bases in between. The CDR3 sequence is CSVALIDGGWSEQYF. The DNA of the CDR3 is TGCAGCGTTGCCCTCATCGACGGGGGTTGGTCCGAGCAGTACTTC.

The rearrangement joins TRBV10-3 to TRBJ1-1, with D uncertain. Germline V lookup: CDR1 ENHRY, CDR2 SYGVKD. Trimming pared 3 bases from V and 3 bases from J, leaving 17 bases between. The length of the CDR3 is 16 residues. In nucleotides, the CDR3 is TGTGCCATCAGTGATGGAGGACTTGTCCGGGACACTGAAGCTTTCTTT. Protein: CAISDGGLVRDTEAFF.

The chain is built from TRBV24-1 and TRBJ2-5, with 8 positions matching TRBD2. The CDR3 extends over 14 amino acids. After removal of 6 bases from V and 5 bases from J, the junction contained 7 bases not matched to a gene. Germline values: CDR1 KGHDR, CDR2 SFDVKD. The CDR3 sequence is CATSKRGILETQYF. CDR3 in DNA: TGTGCCACCAGTAAGCGGGGGATCTTGGAGACCCAGTACTTC.

In its sample, this clone was seen once. This rearrangement joins TRBV5-1 to TRBJ1-1; 7 positions agree with TRBD1. The CDR3 extends over 15 amino acids. V dropped 3 bases and J dropped 1; count of bases not matched to a gene: 6. CDR1 SGHRS and CDR2 YFSETQ come from the germline V gene. The DNA for the CDR3 is TGCGCCAGCAGCTCACTGGGACAGAGGAACACTGAAGCTTTCTTT. As protein: CASSSLGQRNTEAFF.

The chain links TRBV5-1 to TRBJ1-1; D is perhaps TRBD1 (5 bases). CDR3 length: 13 amino acids. Germline CDR1 SGHRS, CDR2 YFSETQ. The V end lost 5 bases, the J end lost 1 base, and 9 bases lay between the germline ends. In nucleotides, the CDR3 is TGCGCCAGCAGTCCGGGGGGGAACACTGAAGCTTTCTTT. Its translation: CASSPGGNTEAFF.

The chain has TRBV19 and TRBJ2-5; 13 bases are shared with TRBD2. J gave up 2 bases and V 5 bases, and 5 bases lay outside the gene matches. The CDR3 extends over 16 amino acids. Germline values: CDR1 LNHDA, CDR2 SQIVND (reference sequence). The CDR3: CASSVGLAGAQETQYF. In DNA, the CDR3 is TGTGCCAGTAGTGTCGGACTAGCGGGGGCTCAAGAGACCCAGTACTTC. Full variable domain (outside the CDR3, taken from reference TRBV19 and TRBJ2-5): DGGITQSPKYLFRKEGQNVTLSCEQNLNHDAMYWYRQDPGQGLRLIYYSQIVNDFQKGDIAEGYSVSREKKESFPLTVTSAQKNPTAFYLCASSVGLAGAQETQYFGPGTRLLVL.

The DNA for the CDR3 is TGTGCCGACCGGGGTGGTGAAGCTTTCTTT. Translated: CADRGGEAFF. The chain links TRBV11-3 to TRBJ1-1, with D unresolved. CDR3 length: 10 residues. Germline V CDR1 and CDR2: SGHNT, YENEEA. Between the trimmed V and J ends, which lost 11 bases and 7 bases, there was a span of 11 bases.